The subject of this entry is one T cell receptor (beta chain). What antigen it recognizes has not been identified. No base quality values were provided; no much bigger clone lies one nucleotide off. For TCR beta sequencing, blood samples came from the related transplant donors. Using Nuclei Lysis Solution, genomic DNA was extracted from unfractionated peripheral blood mononuclear cells that were either fresh or cryopreserved. TCR beta CDR3 regions were amplified from genomic DNA with the immunoSEQ assay, a bias-controlled multiplex PCR using V- and J-specific primers. A second PCR step added a proprietary barcode and Illumina adapter sequences to the CDR3 amplicons. An Illumina MiSeq instrument was used for sequencing of the CDR3 libraries. In the source study's methods: Export and quality control were performed with immunoSEQ Analyzer 3.0, and downstream analyses were performed with R Bioconductor and Immunarch. Only productive rearrangements within the normalized downsampled data set were used in the calculation of repertoire metrics. Pathologically expanded clonotypes were defined as those larger than 5 templates in the normalized cohort. Repertoire diversity was measured with the Inverse Simpson Index. To capture all clonotypes, CMV-specificity analyses were performed on the non-normalized data set. In TCRdb, the immuneACCESS table is reduced to in-frame sequences with V and J assigned. These tables do not hold every clone; where another copy was compared, an unresolved V gene accounts for under half, and the others remain unexplained. Clonal size and the V and J genes are those of that table, whereas D and trimming came from the DNA. The sample data list 69,000 or so clones, and 94% of these were observed just once. The ten most abundant clones make up 1.5% to 2% of the sample.

The CDR3 has 17 amino acids, counting the end cysteine and phenylalanine. The sequence is cut down to CDR3 DNA, 51 bases in frame from base 1. Between the V and J ends, shortened by 6 bases and 2 bases respectively, the junction contains 21 bases. Based on the germline V gene, the CDR1 and CDR2 sequences are SNHLY and FYNNEI. The data stem from a study of T cell clonotyping in hematopoietic cell transplantation (dated by TCRdb to the early 2020s). Background for the entire study: The study collected around 150 blood samples from 35 consecutive transplant recipients and their related donors. Patients were recruited between 2015 and January 2017 and followed until late 2020 or death.

The investigation overall reported the following: The sample size was limited, and because cells were not sorted, the contributions of CD4 and CD8 repertoires could not be separated. After transplant, TCR diversity in recipients dropped, and pathologically expanded clonotypes climbed progressively between day 30 and day 180. Only a small fraction of recipient repertoires overlapped donor repertoires, with over 95% appearing de novo at the given depth. Broader TCR repertoire diversity after transplant was predicted by Inverse Simpson Index values from donors and from recipients before transplant.

Sequencing was done on a sample of peripheral blood mononuclear cells. This TCR was recovered from a man between 50 and 59 years old in good health. Some clones in this sample may be carry-over from other donors' samples. The sequence is built from TRBV2 and TRBJ2-3, with TRBD2 as a weak D call on 6 bases. The CDR3 loop reads CASRASPVRGNTDTQYF. The DNA is as follows: TGTGCCAGCAGGGCGTCACCAGTCCGGGGGAACACAGATACGCAGTATTTT.